This T cell receptor beta chain was captured in a study of T cell responses to AZD1222 COVID-19 vaccine. TCRdb's table, derived via immunoSEQ multiplex PCR, lists solely in-frame clones and lacks some. The sample lists 68,000 or so clones, almost 90% occurring once. In regard to this clone: Antigen: not known.

Study conclusions and caveats: Recipients of AZD1222 seropositive at baseline numbered only 6 or 7. Among spike-specific TCRs, nearly half reportedly target unmutated variant regions. None of the repertoires were sampled until the peak T cell response had passed.

This CDR3 region has 13 residues. The V end lost 5 bases, the J end lost 3 bases, and 11 bases lay between the germline ends. From germline, CDR1 is SEHNR and CDR2 FQNEAQ (reference sequence). Material: peripheral blood, obtained on day 0 of AZD1222 vaccination. This receptor was identified in an adult in good health. The chain employs TRBV7-9 and TRBJ2-7, with a weak D call TRBD1 (5 bases). CDR3 nucleotides: TGTGCCAGCAGCCGCACAGGATACTACGAGCAGTACTTC. This codes for CASSRTGYYEQYF.